Listed here are 9 T cell receptor beta chains from one sample, sequenced in a study of cytomegalovirus exposure and HLA in healthy donors (TCRdb year 2017). The method behind the library was the immunoSEQ multiplex PCR assay. For the multiplex PCR, a mixture combining 60 forward primers for TCR Vbeta segments and 13 reverse primers for TCR Jbeta segments was used. This immuneACCESS table, as held by TCRdb, lists in-frame sequences with V and J called but not all clones. Of the missing ones, under half trace to an unresolved V gene in checked studies; the others have no known cause. The sample table contains about 67,000 clones; only one count was recorded for about two thirds of them. The ten largest clonotypes hold 2% to 2.5% of the sample. The specimen was PBMCs. All receptors derive from a woman in her twenties or thirties in good health and CMV-seronegative.

V is TRBV19 and J is TRBJ1-5; no clear D. CDR1 is LNHDA and CDR2 is SQIVND in the germline V gene (reference sequence). Trimming left V 3 bases short and J 7 bases short, with 7 bases between. The length of the CDR3 is 12 residues. Here the CDR3 DNA reads TGTGCCAGTAGTATTGGAGACCAGCCCCAGCATTTT. Encoded protein: CASSIGDQPQHF. The whole variable domain, remainder taken from reference TRBV19 and TRBJ1-5, is DGGITQSPKYLFRKEGQNVTLSCEQNLNHDAMYWYRQDPGQGLRLIYYSQIVNDFQKGDIAEGYSVSREKKESFPLTVTSAQKNPTAFYLCASSIGDQPQHFGDGTRLSIL.

The chain combines TRBV9 with TRBJ2-3; 10 bases align to TRBD1. This CDR3 contains 17 residues. CDR1 and CDR2 (germline): SGDLS, YYNGEE. Trimming cost V 4 bases and J 2 bases; bases outside gene matches: 10. The CDR3 loop reads CASSLTSGTGVTDTQYF. The CDR3 DNA reads TGTGCCAGCAGCCTAACCTCCGGGACAGGGGTCACAGATACGCAGTATTTT.

V and J are TRBV2 and TRBJ1-2, with D possibly being TRBD1 (5 bases). Deletions cut 7 bases from V and 6 bases from J, with 12 bases between. Germline V gives CDR1 SNHLY, CDR2 FYNNEI. The CDR3 totals 12 residues. CDR3 DNA sequence: TGTGCCAGCATCAGGGATGGAGATGGCTACACCTTC. This gives the protein CASIRDGDGYTF.

Concerning this clone itself: Other DNA sequences from this sample encode an identical CDR3 as well. The gene calls are TRBV6-5 and TRBJ2-2; TRBD2 matches at 12 bases. The CDR3 sequence is 16 residues long. Germline CDR1 is MNHEY and CDR2 is SVGAGI. The V and J ends lost 2 bases and 5 bases, in that order; junction bases with no gene match: 3. CDR3 residues: CASSYTLAGGTGELFF. The CDR3 DNA sequence: TGTGCCAGCAGTTACACACTAGCGGGGGGTACCGGGGAGCTGTTTTTT.

The J gene is TRBJ2-1, the V gene TRBV7-9; weak D call: TRBD2 (5 bases). V was shortened by 5 bases and J by 9 bases, with 14 bases between the two germline ends. CDR1 SEHNR and CDR2 FQNEAQ come from the germline V gene (reference sequence). The CDR3 sequence is 13 residues long. CDR3 sequence (DNA): TGTGCCAGCAGCCCCCGGACTCCGACTGAGCAGTTCTTC. This translates into CASSPRTPTEQFF.

This chain joins TRBV11-2 and TRBJ1-4, with TRBD1 matching over 7 bases. Germline CDR1 reads SGHAT; CDR2 reads FQNNGV. This CDR3 is built from 14 residues. The trim removed 1 base at V and 8 bases at J, leaving 4 bases unmatched. The CDR3 here is CASSLGQGVEKLFF. DNA of the CDR3: TGTGCCAGCAGCTTAGGGCAGGGGGTCGAAAAACTGTTTTTT. The complete variable domain, with remaining parts taken from reference TRBV11-2 and TRBJ1-4, reads EAGVAQSPRYKIIEKRQSVAFWCNPISGHATLYWYQQILGQGPKLLIQFQNNGVVDDSQLPKDRFSAERLKGVDSTLKIQPAKLEDSAVYLCASSLGQGVEKLFFGSGTQLSVL.

V and J are TRBV5-1 and TRBJ1-2; TRBD1 aligns across 7 bases. Germline V lookup: CDR1 SGHRS, CDR2 YFSETQ. The CDR3 length is 16 residues. J lost 4 bases, V lost 4 bases, and 13 bases had no gene match. The chain's CDR3 is CASSPSSEGASYGYTF. The DNA of the CDR3 is TGCGCCAGCAGCCCTTCGTCGGAGGGGGCTAGCTATGGCTACACCTTC.

The rearrangement links TRBV9 to TRBJ2-3; 10 bases are shared with TRBD1. V lost 4 bases and J lost 5; bases outside the gene matches: 10. The CDR3 is made up of 16 amino acids. Germline V lookup: CDR1 SGDLS, CDR2 YYNGEE. Here the CDR3 DNA reads TGTGCCAGCAGCTTCCGACAGGGGGCCGTCAAAGATACGCAGTATTTT. It yields the protein CASSFRQGAVKDTQYF.

In DNA, the CDR3 is TGTGCCAGCAGCCAAGATCCGGGACTCAGTGGGGAGACCCAGTACTTC. Translating gives CASSQDPGLSGETQYF. The V and J genes are TRBV4-2 and TRBJ2-5; maybe TRBD2 (6 bases). The CDR3 totals 16 residues. V was shortened by 0 bases and J by 5 bases, with 16 bases between the two germline ends. CDR1 is LGHNA and CDR2 is YNFKEQ in the germline V gene.